This passage covers 30 T cell receptor beta chains from one sample sequenced in a study of blood T cells in healthy people across ages. For the second PCR, which ran for roughly 7 to 11 cycles, a sample-barcoded 5' primer and a J-beta primer mix were used. TCRdb reprocessed the 5' RACE reads with MiXCR, giving one entry per CDR3 protein. The sample lists approximately 1,700,000 distinct CDR3 sequences, around 42% occurring once. Sample: blood. The receptor source for this set is a human donor in good health.

The sample holds a few counts of this clonotype. The chain carries TRBV4-1 and TRBJ2-1; 14 bases match TRBD2. The CDR3 runs to 20 residues. CDR1 and CDR2 (germline): MGHRA, YSYEKL. The V segment lost 0 bases and the J segment 0 bases; nucleotides outside the gene matches: 7. In nucleotides, the CDR3 is TGCGCCAGCAGCCAAGATAAGGGACTAGCGGGGGCCTACTCCTACAATGAGCAGTTCTTC. This sequence encodes CASSQDKGLAGAYSYNEQFF.

Only a few counts were recorded for this clonotype. V and J are TRBV10-3 and TRBJ1-5; D is undetermined. The V end was cut by 6 bases, the J end by 5 bases, with 11 bases between. The CDR3 runs 13 residues. Looked up from germline, CDR1 is ENHRY and CDR2 is SYGVKD. CDR3: CAIREAGDQPQHF. The DNA of the CDR3 is TGTGCCATCAGGGAGGCAGGAGATCAGCCCCAGCATTTT.

J is TRBJ2-5 and V is TRBV25-1, with D tentatively TRBD2 (7 bases). Looked up from germline, CDR1 is MGHDK and CDR2 is SYGVNS. Trimming shortened V by 5 bases and J by 5 bases, and 15 bases separated the two germline ends. The CDR3 length is 14 residues. CDR3 residues: CASSMGGREETQYF. Here the CDR3 DNA reads TGTGCCAGCAGTATGGGGGGGCGGGAGGAGACCCAGTACTTC.

This clonotype has more than one count but fewer than ten. The gene calls are TRBV20-1 and TRBJ1-1; weak D call: TRBD1 (6 bases). Between the trimmed V and J ends, which lost 0 bases and 4 bases, there was a span of 12 bases. This CDR3 is built from 14 residues. Looked up from germline, CDR1 is DFQATT and CDR2 is SNEGSKA (reference sequence). Here the CDR3 reads CSARDRTGPTEAFF. The DNA for the CDR3 is TGCAGTGCTAGAGATCGCACAGGGCCCACTGAAGCTTTCTTT.

This clonotype has only a few counts. The chain has TRBV13 and TRBJ1-2, with D possibly TRBD1 on 5 matching bases. Trimming removed 0 bases from V and 0 bases from J, with 8 bases in between. The CDR3 runs to 15 residues. The V gene's germline CDR1 is PRHDT and CDR2 FYEKMQ (reference sequence). The CDR3 DNA reads TGTGCCAGCAGCTTAGGGGGACGCTCTAACTATGGCTACACCTTC. Translated, it gives CASSLGGRSNYGYTF.

This clonotype was seen only a few times. The DNA of the CDR3 is TGCGCCAGCAGCCAAGGAGGGACGGGCGCCGAGCAGTTCTTC. This encodes CASSQGGTGAEQFF. The rearrangement uses TRBV4-3 and TRBJ2-1; perhaps D is TRBD1 or TRBD2 (5 bases each). The CDR3 covers 14 residues. V lost 1 base to trimming and J lost 10 bases, with 14 bases between them. Germline V gives CDR1 LGHNA, CDR2 YSLEER.

This clonotype came up a few times. V gene TRBV7-2 combines with J gene TRBJ1-2; no firm D call. The germline V and J ends were trimmed by 2 bases and 7 bases, with 8 bases remaining between them. The germline gives CDR1 SGHTA, CDR2 FQGNSA. This CDR3 is 12 amino acids long. The CDR3 DNA is TGTGCCAGCAGCTTAATGGGATGTGGCTACACCTTC. It translates to CASSLMGCGYTF. The variable domain in full, with the rest retrieved from reference TRBV7-2 and TRBJ1-2, is GAGVSQSPSNKVTEKGKDVELRCDPISGHTALYWYRQSLGQGLEFLIYFQGNSAPDKSGLPSDRFSAERTGGSVSTLTIQRTQQEDSAVYLCASSLMGCGYTFGSGTRLTVV.

This chain uses TRBV29-1 with TRBJ2-7; tentatively, D is TRBD1 or TRBD2 (6 bases each). Between the trimmed V and J ends, which lost 5 bases and 2 bases, there was a span of 16 bases. From germline, CDR1 is SQVTM and CDR2 ANQGSEA. This CDR3 is built from 14 residues. As DNA, the CDR3 is TGCAGCGTTATCGGGGGCGTAGTTCCCTACGAGCAGTACTTC. This sequence encodes CSVIGGVVPYEQYF.

The table lists this clonotype with a count of one. The genes are TRBV14 and TRBJ2-1; maybe TRBD1 (5 bases). The V gene lost 5 bases and the J gene lost 9 bases, with 14 bases spanning the gap. This CDR3 spans 13 amino acids. In germline, CDR1 is SGHDN, CDR2 FVKESK. CDR3 protein: CASSNPGIGEQFF. DNA for the CDR3: TGTGCCAGCAGCAACCCAGGGATCGGTGAGCAGTTCTTC.

The chain employs TRBV20-1 and TRBJ2-5; D not resolved. The V end lost 5 bases, the J end lost 5 bases, and 21 bases lay between the germline ends. The CDR3 extends over 15 amino acids. The germline V gene has CDR1 DFQATT and CDR2 SNEGSKA (reference sequence). The CDR3 region has the DNA TGCAGTGCTCACGTCCCCAAGCAGTTCGGGGAGACCCAGTACTTC. Amino acid sequence: CSAHVPKQFGETQYF.

The chain couples TRBV20-1 to TRBJ2-1; 7 bases map to TRBD1. Germline V lookup: CDR1 DFQATT, CDR2 SNEGSKA (reference sequence). Trimming cost V 6 bases and J 9 bases; bases outside gene matches: 14. The CDR3 has 14 amino acids. The CDR3: CSAKPYQGDIEQFF. The DNA for the CDR3 is TGCAGTGCCAAACCTTACCAGGGGGACATTGAGCAGTTCTTC.

As to this clonotype: The junction shows a germline mismatch at one end, possibly a read error. This sequence joins TRBV5-1 and TRBJ1-5; 9 bases agree with TRBD1. This CDR3 is built from 15 residues. Germline loops: CDR1 SGHRS, CDR2 YFSETQ. The CDR3 DNA reads as TGCGCCAGCAGCTCCGGACAGGGGAGCAATCAGCCCCGGCATTTT. It is translated as CASSSGQGSNQPRHF.

This clonotype was observed a few times. This chain connects TRBV7-2 to TRBJ2-4, with 12 bases fitting TRBD2. Trimming at V came to 5 bases and at J to 1 base, leaving 3 bases not matched to a gene. The CDR3 extends over 16 amino acids. Looked up from germline, CDR1 is SGHTA and CDR2 is FQGNSA. CDR3 DNA sequence: TGTGCCAGCAGCCTCGGGACTAGCGGGGCCAAAAACATTCAGTACTTC. Its translation: CASSLGTSGAKNIQYF. The whole variable domain, filled in from reference TRBV7-2 and TRBJ2-4, reads GAGVSQSPSNKVTEKGKDVELRCDPISGHTALYWYRQSLGQGLEFLIYFQGNSAPDKSGLPSDRFSAERTGGSVSTLTIQRTQQEDSAVYLCASSLGTSGAKNIQYFGAGTRLSVL.

The chain uses TRBV5-4 and TRBJ2-1, with 8 bases lining up with TRBD1. This CDR3 comprises 16 residues. V shed 4 bases and J 2 bases; nucleotides not matched to a gene: 8. Germline V lookup: CDR1 SGHNT, CDR2 YYREEE (reference sequence). CDR3 sequence (DNA): TGTGCCAGCAGCCCGATTCCGGACAGGGCCTACAATGAGCAGTTCTTC. Translation gives CASSPIPDRAYNEQFF.

In this sample, this clonotype turned up a few times. The chain carries TRBV7-2 and TRBJ1-2, with D possibly being TRBD1 (6 bases). Per the germline V gene, CDR1 is SGHTA and CDR2 is FQGNSA. The germline V and J ends were trimmed by 6 bases and 4 bases, with 18 bases remaining between them. CDR3 length equals 15 residues. In DNA, the CDR3 is TGTGCCAGCAGTCCTCAGACAGGTTCCGGCTATGGCTACACCTTC. Its protein product is CASSPQTGSGYGYTF.

V and J are TRBV29-1 and TRBJ2-1; 8 positions match TRBD2. Germline CDR1 reads SQVTM; CDR2 reads ANQGSEA. There are 17 residues in the CDR3. The ends lost 4 bases at V and 2 bases at J; junction bases unmatched: 13. The CDR3 DNA sequence: TGCAGCGTTGGTGCGGGGGGACCTCGGGGCGCCTACAATGAGCAGTTCTTC. Protein sequence: CSVGAGGPRGAYNEQFF.

The chain carries TRBV5-6 and TRBJ2-1; possibly TRBD1 or TRBD2 for D (5 bases each). Germline CDR1 SGHDT, CDR2 YYEEEE. The CDR3 is made up of 16 amino acids. The V end was cut by 2 bases, the J end by 1 base, with 13 bases between. CDR3 in amino acids: CASSLEPGRSYNEQFF. The CDR3 bases are TGTGCCAGCAGCTTAGAACCAGGGAGATCCTACAATGAGCAGTTCTTC.

Many counts were recorded for this clonotype. This chain links TRBV4-3 with TRBJ2-3; D ambiguous. Germline V gene lookup returns CDR1 LGHNA and CDR2 YSLEER. This CDR3 is built from 14 residues. The ends were cut back, 0 bases at V and 1 base at J, with 5 bases in the middle. CDR3 region: CASSQEAGTDTQYF. CDR3 DNA sequence: TGCGCCAGCAGCCAAGAGGCAGGCACAGATACGCAGTATTTT.

This clonotype was counted between two and nine times. This chain joins TRBV14 and TRBJ2-7; D is unclear. The CDR3 has 14 residues. The germline V gene has CDR1 SGHDN and CDR2 FVKESK. V was cut by 1 base and J by 6 bases, with 13 bases left in between. The CDR3 nucleotides are TGTGCCAGCAGCCAAGTATGGCCGACCTTCGAGCAGTACTTC. Translated, it gives CASSQVWPTFEQYF.

This chain links TRBV9 with TRBJ2-4; 8 bases are shared with TRBD2. Trimming removed 0 bases from V and 13 bases from J; junction bases left unmatched: 12. Germline V gene data show CDR1 as SGDLS and CDR2 as YYNGEE. The CDR3 is 15 amino acids. In DNA, the CDR3 is TGTGCCAGCAGCGTAGCTGGACTAGCAGTGGATTTCCAGTACTTC. Residues: CASSVAGLAVDFQYF.

Points on this clonotype: The junction shows a germline mismatch at one end, possibly a read error. The J gene is TRBJ2-1, the V gene TRBV20-1; 11 bases align to TRBD2. Germline V gene data show CDR1 as DFQATT and CDR2 as SNEGSKA (reference sequence). The CDR3 length is 17 residues. CDR3 nucleotide sequence: TGCAGTCCAGCGGCTAGCGGGGGGCAGGGGTCCTACAGTGAGCAGTTCTTC. It yields the protein CSPAASGGQGSYSEQFF.

In regard to this clonotype: Being one base from a much bigger clone, this may be a read error. V is TRBV4-1 and J is TRBJ2-7; 8 bases agree with TRBD2. CDR1 is MGHRA, CDR2 YSYEKL, per germline. The CDR3 loop spans 16 amino acids. The CDR3 DNA reads TGCGCCAGCAGGCAAGTCTTAGCGGGGACATACTACGAGCAGTACTTC. Protein sequence: CASRQVLAGTYYEQYF.

V gene TRBV29-1 combines with J gene TRBJ2-5; D is ambiguous. Trimming left V 3 bases short and J 2 bases short, with 10 bases between. The CDR3 is 13 amino acids. Germline V gives CDR1 SQVTM, CDR2 ANQGSEA. Written as DNA, the CDR3 is TGCAGCGTTGAGTTCTCTAGGCAAGAGACCCAGTACTTC. This encodes CSVEFSRQETQYF.

This clonotype showed up just a few times. This chain links TRBV7-2 with TRBJ2-7; the match to TRBD2 covers 7 bases. With the DNA end fitting TRBJ2-5 better, the J assignment may be wrong. This CDR3 region has 15 residues. CDR1 and CDR2 (germline): SGHTA, FQGNSA. In DNA form, the CDR3 reads TGTGCCAGCAGCTTAGACGGGTTGCGGGGGGAGACCCAGTACTTC. Protein product: CASSLDGLRGETQYF.

V is TRBV29-1 and J is TRBJ1-4; unclear D gene. The V end lost 6 bases, the J end lost 10 bases, and 12 bases lay between the germline ends. The CDR3 contains 11 residues. Germline CDR1 and CDR2: SQVTM and ANQGSEA. The CDR3 spells CSVAYGGKLFF. The CDR3 DNA reads as TGCAGCGTAGCTTACGGTGGAAAACTGTTTTTT.

This clonotype was detected a few times. This chain joins TRBV4-3 and TRBJ1-2; D is unresolved. Per germline, CDR1 LGHNA and CDR2 YSLEER. V lost 0 bases to trimming and J lost 5 bases, with 10 bases between them. The CDR3 runs to 14 residues. The chain's CDR3 is CASSQEQRNYGYTF. In nucleotides, the CDR3 is TGCGCCAGCAGCCAAGAACAGAGAAATTATGGCTACACCTTC.

For this clonotype: One end of the junction does not line up with germline, which may come from a read error. The genes are TRBV4-2 and TRBJ2-1; 13 nucleotides align to TRBD2. The CDR3 length is 16 residues. From germline, CDR1 is LGHNA and CDR2 YNFKEQ. In DNA, the CDR3 is TGTACCAGCAGCTCAGGGGGACTAGCGGGGATAAATGAGCAGTTCTTC. Translating it yields CTSSSGGLAGINEQFF.

This clonotype was recorded a few times. CDR3: CSVGARSTDTQYF. For the CDR3, the DNA is TGCAGCGTTGGGGCCAGGAGCACAGATACGCAGTATTTT. The V and J genes are TRBV29-1 and TRBJ2-3, with D unresolved. CDR3 size: 13 residues. CDR1 and CDR2 (germline): SQVTM, ANQGSEA. Trimming cost V 4 bases and J 0 bases, with 8 bases left between them.

The chain employs TRBV28 and TRBJ2-3, with D uncertain. The V and J ends lost 5 bases and 1 base respectively, with 13 bases between them. This CDR3 is built from 15 residues. Germline V gene lookup returns CDR1 MDHEN and CDR2 SYDVKM. The CDR3 bases are TGTGCCAGCAGTACCTCAGGCGATGGCACAGATACGCAGTATTTT. This sequence encodes CASSTSGDGTDTQYF. The full variable domain, its missing parts supplied by reference TRBV28 and TRBJ2-3, is DVKVTQSSRYLVKRTGEKVFLECVQDMDHENMFWYRQDPGLGLRLIYFSYDVKMKEKGDIPEGYSVSREKKERFSLILESASTNQTSMYLCASSTSGDGTDTQYFGPGTRLTVL.

This chain links TRBV5-1 with TRBJ1-1; possible D gene TRBD1, 6 bases. The CDR3 totals 13 residues. Looked up from germline, CDR1 is SGHRS and CDR2 is YFSETQ. V was trimmed by 2 bases and J by 5 bases, leaving 10 bases between them. CDR3 nucleotide sequence: TGCGCCAGCAGCTTCCACAGGGAGACTGAAGCTTTCTTT. Its protein is CASSFHRETEAFF.